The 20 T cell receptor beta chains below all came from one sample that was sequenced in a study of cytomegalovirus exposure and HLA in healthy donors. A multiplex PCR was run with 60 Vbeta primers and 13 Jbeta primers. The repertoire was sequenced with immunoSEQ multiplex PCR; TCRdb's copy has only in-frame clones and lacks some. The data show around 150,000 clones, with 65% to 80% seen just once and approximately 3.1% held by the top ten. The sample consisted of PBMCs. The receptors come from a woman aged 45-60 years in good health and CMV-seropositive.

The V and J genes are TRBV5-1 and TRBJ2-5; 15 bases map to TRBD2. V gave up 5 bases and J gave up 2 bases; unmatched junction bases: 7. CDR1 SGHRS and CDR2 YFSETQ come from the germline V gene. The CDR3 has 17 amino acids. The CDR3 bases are TGCGCCAGCAGTCATGGACTAGCGGGGGGGAATCAAGAGACCCAGTACTTC. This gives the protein CASSHGLAGGNQETQYF.

This chain's CDR3 is CASSRRDGELFF. DNA for the CDR3: TGTGCCAGCAGTCGGCGGGACGGGGAGCTGTTTTTT. This chain links TRBV27 with TRBJ2-2; possibly TRBD2 for D (6 bases). The CDR3 covers 12 residues. Germline V CDR1 and CDR2: MNHEY, SMNVEV (reference sequence). V was trimmed by 5 bases and J by 7 bases, leaving 8 bases between them.

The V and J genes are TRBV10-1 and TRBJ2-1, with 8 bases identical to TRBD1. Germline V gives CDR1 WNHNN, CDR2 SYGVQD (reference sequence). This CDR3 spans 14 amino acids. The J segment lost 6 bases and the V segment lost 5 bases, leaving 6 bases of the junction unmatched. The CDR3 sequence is CASSSDQGANEQFF. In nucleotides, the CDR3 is TGCGCCAGCAGTAGTGATCAGGGGGCCAATGAGCAGTTCTTC.

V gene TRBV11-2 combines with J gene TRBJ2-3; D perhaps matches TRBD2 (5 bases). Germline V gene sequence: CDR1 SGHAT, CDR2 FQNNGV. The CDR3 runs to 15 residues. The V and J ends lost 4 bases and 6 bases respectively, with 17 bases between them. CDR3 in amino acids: CASSSSAGPGDTQYF. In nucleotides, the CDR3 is TGTGCCAGCAGCTCCTCGGCGGGCCCTGGGGATACGCAGTATTTT. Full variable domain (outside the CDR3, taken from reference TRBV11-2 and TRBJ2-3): EAGVAQSPRYKIIEKRQSVAFWCNPISGHATLYWYQQILGQGPKLLIQFQNNGVVDDSQLPKDRFSAERLKGVDSTLKIQPAKLEDSAVYLCASSSSAGPGDTQYFGPGTRLTVL.

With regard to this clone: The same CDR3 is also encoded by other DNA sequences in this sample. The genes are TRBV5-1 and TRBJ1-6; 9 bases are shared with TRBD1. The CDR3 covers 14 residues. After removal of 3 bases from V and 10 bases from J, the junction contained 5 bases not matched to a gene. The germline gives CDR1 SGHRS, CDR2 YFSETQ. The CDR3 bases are TGCGCCAGCAGCTCGGACAGGGGAGGCTCACCCCTCCACTTT. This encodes CASSSDRGGSPLHF.

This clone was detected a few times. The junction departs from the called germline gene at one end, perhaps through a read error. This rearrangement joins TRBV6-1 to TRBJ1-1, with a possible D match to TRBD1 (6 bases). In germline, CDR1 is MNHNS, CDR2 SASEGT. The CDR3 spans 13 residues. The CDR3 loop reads CASSNDQGIRALF. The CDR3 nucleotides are TGTGCCAGCAGTAATGACCAGGGGATTCGGGCTCTCTTT.

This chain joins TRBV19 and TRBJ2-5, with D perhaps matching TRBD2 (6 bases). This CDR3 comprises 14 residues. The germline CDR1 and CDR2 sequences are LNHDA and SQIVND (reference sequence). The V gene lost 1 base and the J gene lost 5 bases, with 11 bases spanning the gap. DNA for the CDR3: TGTGCCAGTAGTATAGCGGCCCTAGCGGAGACCCAGTACTTC. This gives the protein CASSIAALAETQYF.

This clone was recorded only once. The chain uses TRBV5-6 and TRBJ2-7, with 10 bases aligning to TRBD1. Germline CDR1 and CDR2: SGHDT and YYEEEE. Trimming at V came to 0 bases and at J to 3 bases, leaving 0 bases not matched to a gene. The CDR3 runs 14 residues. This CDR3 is CASSLGDRGYEQYF. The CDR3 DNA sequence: TGTGCCAGCAGCTTGGGGGACAGGGGCTACGAGCAGTACTTC.

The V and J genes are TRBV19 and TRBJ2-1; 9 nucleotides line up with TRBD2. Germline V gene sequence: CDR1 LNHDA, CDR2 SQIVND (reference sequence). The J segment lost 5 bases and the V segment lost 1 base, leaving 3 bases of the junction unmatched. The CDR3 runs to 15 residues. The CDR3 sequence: CASSIVPSGDNEQFF. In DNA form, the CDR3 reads TGTGCCAGTAGTATAGTACCTAGCGGGGACAATGAGCAGTTCTTC.

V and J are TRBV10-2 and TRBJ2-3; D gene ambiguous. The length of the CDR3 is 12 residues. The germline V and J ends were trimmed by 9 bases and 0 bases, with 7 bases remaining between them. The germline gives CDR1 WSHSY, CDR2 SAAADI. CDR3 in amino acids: CASSSSTDTQYF. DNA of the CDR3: TGCGCCAGTAGTTCTAGCACAGATACGCAGTATTTT.

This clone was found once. The DNA of the CDR3 is TGCGCCAGCAGCTCTAGACAACAGGCAGAAGCTTTCTTT. Its protein product is CASSSRQQAEAFF. The chain links TRBV5-1 to TRBJ1-1; TRBD1 is a possible D gene (5 bases). The CDR3 runs to 13 residues. V was cut by 3 bases and J by 8 bases, with 14 bases left in between. The V gene's germline CDR1 is SGHRS and CDR2 YFSETQ.

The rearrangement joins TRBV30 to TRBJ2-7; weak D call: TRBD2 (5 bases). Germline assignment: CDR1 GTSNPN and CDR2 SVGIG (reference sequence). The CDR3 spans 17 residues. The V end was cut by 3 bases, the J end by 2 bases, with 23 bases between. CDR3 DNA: TGTGCCTGGAGGGCCTGGGTGGCCGACGGGGATACCTACGAGCAGTACTTC. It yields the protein CAWRAWVADGDTYEQYF. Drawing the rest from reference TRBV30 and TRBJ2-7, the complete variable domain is SQTIHQWPATLVQPVGSPLSLECTVEGTSNPNLYWYRQAAGRGLQLLFYSVGIGQISSEVPQNLSASRPQDRQFILSSKKLLLSDSGFYLCAWRAWVADGDTYEQYFGPGTRLTVT.

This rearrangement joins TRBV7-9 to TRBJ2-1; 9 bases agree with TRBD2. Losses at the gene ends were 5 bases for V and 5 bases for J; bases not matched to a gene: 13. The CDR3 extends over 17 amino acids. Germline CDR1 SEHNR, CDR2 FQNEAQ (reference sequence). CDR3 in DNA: TGTGCCAGCAGCCCGCCAACGGGAGCGGGGGGAGACAATGAGCAGTTCTTC. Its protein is CASSPPTGAGGDNEQFF.

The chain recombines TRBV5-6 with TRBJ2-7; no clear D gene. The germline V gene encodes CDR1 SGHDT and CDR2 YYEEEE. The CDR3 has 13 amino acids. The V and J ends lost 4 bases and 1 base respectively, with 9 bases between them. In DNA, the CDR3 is TGTGCCAGCAGCCTAGGCAGTTCCTACGAGCAGTACTTC. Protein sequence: CASSLGSSYEQYF. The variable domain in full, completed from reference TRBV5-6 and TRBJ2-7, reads DAGVTQSPTHLIKTRGQQVTLRCSPKSGHDTVSWYQQALGQGPQFIFQYYEEEERQRGNFPDRFSGHQFPNYSSELNVNALLLGDSALYLCASSLGSSYEQYFGPGTRLTVT.

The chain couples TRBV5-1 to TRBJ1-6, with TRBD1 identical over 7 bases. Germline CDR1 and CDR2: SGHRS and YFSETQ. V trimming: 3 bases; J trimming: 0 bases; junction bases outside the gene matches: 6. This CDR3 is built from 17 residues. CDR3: CASSSGQTSSYNSPLHF. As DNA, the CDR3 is TGCGCCAGCAGCTCGGGACAGACGAGCTCCTATAATTCACCCCTCCACTTT.

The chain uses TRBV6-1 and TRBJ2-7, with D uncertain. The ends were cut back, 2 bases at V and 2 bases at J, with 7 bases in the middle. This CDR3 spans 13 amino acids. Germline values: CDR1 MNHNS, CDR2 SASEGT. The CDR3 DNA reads TGTGCCAGCAGTGAATTTCTAACCTACGAGCAGTACTTC. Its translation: CASSEFLTYEQYF.

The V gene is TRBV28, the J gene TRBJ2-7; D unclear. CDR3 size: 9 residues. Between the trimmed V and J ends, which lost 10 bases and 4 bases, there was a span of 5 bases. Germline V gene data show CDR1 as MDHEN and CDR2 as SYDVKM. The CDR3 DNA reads TGTGCCATCCATTACGAGCAGTACTTC. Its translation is CAIHYEQYF.

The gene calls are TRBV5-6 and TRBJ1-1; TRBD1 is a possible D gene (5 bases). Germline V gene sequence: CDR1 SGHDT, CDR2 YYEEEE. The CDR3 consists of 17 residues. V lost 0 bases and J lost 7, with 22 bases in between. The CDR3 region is CASSLGVMVREGCEAFF. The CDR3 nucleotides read TGTGCCAGCAGCTTGGGTGTTATGGTCAGGGAGGGATGTGAAGCTTTCTTT.

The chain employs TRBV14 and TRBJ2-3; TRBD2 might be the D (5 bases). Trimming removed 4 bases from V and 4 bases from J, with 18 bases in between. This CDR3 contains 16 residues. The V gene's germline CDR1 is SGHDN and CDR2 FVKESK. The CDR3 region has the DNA TGTGCCAGCAGCCGACCTGGAACTAGTCGCGCAGATACGCAGTATTTT. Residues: CASSRPGTSRADTQYF.

The CDR3 spells CASSFQGYEQYF. The CDR3 nucleotides are TGCGCCAGCAGCTTCCAGGGCTACGAGCAGTACTTC. The chain combines TRBV5-1 with TRBJ2-7, with D possibly TRBD1 on 5 matching bases. V gave up 2 bases and J gave up 3 bases, with 6 bases separating them. The CDR3 contains 12 residues. Germline-derived CDR1 and CDR2 are SGHRS and YFSETQ.